The subject of this entry is one TCR beta chain. Its antigen is unidentified. The data stem from a study of OX40 agonist ivuxolimab in advanced cancers. About the study: Clinicians treated patients with ivuxolimab, an agonistic anti-OX40 (CD134) antibody. Allowance was made for prior anti-PD-1, anti-PD-L1 or anti-CTLA-4 therapy, and approximately 40% had some. Age averaged 60 years (range about 23 to 85), and approximately 80% were male.

The data were produced by immunoSEQ multiplex PCR, yet TCRdb's version contains in-frame clones alone and is incomplete. The data hold roughly 15,000 clones, with about 86% observed a single time. Germline V lookup: CDR1 KGHSH, CDR2 LQKENI. V lost 3 bases to trimming and J lost 4 bases, with 12 bases between them. The CDR3 spans 14 residues. Regarding the study as a whole: The study observed clonal expansion of CD4+ and CD8+ blood T cells by week 6 at 0.1 to 3.0 mg/kg.

The source was CD4+ or CD8+ T cells sorted from blood, collected in a trial of the OX40 agonist ivuxolimab. The TCR originated in an adult with an advanced solid tumor such as melanoma, head and neck, liver or kidney cancer. The J gene is TRBJ1-2, the V gene TRBV18; D gene uncertain. In DNA form, the CDR3 reads TGTGCCAGCTCACCCGAGGGTCTAACCTATGGCTACACCTTC. Protein sequence: CASSPEGLTYGYTF.